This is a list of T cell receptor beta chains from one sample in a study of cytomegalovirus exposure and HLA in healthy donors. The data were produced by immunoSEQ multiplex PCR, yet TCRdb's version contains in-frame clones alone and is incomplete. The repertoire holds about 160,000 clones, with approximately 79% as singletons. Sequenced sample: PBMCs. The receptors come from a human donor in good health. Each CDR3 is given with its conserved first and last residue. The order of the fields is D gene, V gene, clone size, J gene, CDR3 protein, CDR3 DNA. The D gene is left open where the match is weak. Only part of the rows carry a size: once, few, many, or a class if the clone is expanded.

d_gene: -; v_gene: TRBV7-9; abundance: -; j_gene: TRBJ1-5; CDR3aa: CASSLEPDSQPQHF; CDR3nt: TGTGCCAGCAGCTTAGAACCTGATAGCCAGCCCCAGCATTTT
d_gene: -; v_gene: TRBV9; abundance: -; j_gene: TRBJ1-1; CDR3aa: CASSVSFGANTEAFF; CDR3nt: TGTGCCAGCAGCGTCTCTTTTGGGGCGAACACTGAAGCTTTCTTT
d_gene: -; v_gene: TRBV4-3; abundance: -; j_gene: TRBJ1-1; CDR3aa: CASSPLGAEGMNTEAFF; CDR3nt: TGCGCCAGCAGCCCCTTGGGGGCCGAGGGAATGAACACTGAAGCTTTCTTT
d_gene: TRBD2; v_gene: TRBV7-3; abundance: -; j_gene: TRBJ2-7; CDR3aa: CASSPQGLAGDEQYF; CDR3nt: TGTGCCAGCAGCCCCCAGGGACTAGCGGGAGACGAGCAGTACTTC
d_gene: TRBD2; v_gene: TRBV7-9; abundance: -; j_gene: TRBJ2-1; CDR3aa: CASSPPLPGLAKFF; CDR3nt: TGTGCCAGCAGCCCACCGCTCCCGGGACTAGCTAAGTTCTTC
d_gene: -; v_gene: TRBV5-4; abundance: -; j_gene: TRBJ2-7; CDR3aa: CASSSRTTNSYEQYF; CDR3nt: TGTGCCAGCAGCTCCCGGACAACCAACTCCTACGAGCAGTACTTC
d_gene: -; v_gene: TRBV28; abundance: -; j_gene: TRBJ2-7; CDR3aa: CASSLTSRGDSPYEQYF; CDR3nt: TGTGCCAGCAGTTTAACTTCGCGCGGGGACTCTCCCTACGAGCAGTACTTC
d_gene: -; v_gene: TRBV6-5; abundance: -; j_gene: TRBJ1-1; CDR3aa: CASLYDEAFF; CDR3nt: TGTGCCAGCCTATACGATGAAGCTTTCTTT
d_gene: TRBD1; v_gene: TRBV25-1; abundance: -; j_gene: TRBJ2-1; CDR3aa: CASSGRDRYIRGEQFF; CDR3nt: TGTGCCAGCAGTGGCCGGGACAGATATATTCGCGGTGAGCAGTTCTTC
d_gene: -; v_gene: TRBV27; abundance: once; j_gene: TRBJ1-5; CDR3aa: CASSMTSDGYQPQHF; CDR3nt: TGTGCCAGCAGTATGACCTCCGACGGGTATCAGCCCCAGCATTTT
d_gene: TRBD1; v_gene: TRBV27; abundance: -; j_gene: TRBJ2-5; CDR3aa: CASSPSTGGEVTQYF; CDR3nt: TGTGCCAGCAGTCCTTCGACAGGGGGCGAAGTGACCCAGTACTTC
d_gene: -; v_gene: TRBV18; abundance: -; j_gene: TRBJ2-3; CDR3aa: CASSPTGDFSTDTQYF; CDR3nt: TGTGCCAGCTCACCGACGGGGGATTTTAGCACAGATACGCAGTATTTT
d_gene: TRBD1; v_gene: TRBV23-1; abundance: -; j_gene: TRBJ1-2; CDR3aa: CATDPRTGVFPGYTF; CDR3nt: TGCGCCACCGACCCCCGGACAGGGGTTTTCCCTGGCTACACCTTC
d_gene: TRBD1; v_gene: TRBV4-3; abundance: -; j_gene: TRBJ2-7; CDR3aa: CASSRGQGYRQYF; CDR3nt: TGCGCCAGCAGCCGAGGACAGGGGTACCGGCAGTACTTC
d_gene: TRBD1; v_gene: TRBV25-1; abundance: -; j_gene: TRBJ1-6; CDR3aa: CASTQGDSYNSPLHF; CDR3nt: TGTGCCAGCACGCAGGGGGACTCCTATAATTCACCCCTCCACTTT
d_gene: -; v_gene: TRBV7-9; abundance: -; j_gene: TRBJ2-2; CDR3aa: CASSPPGTANTGELFF; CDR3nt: TGTGCCAGCAGCCCGCCCGGGACTGCGAACACCGGGGAGCTGTTTTTT